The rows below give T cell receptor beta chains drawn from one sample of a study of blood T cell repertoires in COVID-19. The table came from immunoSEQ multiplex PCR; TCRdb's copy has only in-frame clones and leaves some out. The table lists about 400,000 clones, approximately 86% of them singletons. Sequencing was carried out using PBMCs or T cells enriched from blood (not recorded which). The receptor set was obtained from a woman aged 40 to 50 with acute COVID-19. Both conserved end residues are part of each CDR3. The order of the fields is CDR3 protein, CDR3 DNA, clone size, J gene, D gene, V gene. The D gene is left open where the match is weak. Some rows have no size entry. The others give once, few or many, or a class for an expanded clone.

CDR3 protein: CASSPLPGRGGNTIYF
CDR3 DNA: TGTGCCAGCAGTCCCCTCCCCGGCAGGGGAGGAAACACCATATATTTT
clone size: -
J gene: TRBJ1-3
D gene: -
V gene: TRBV2

CDR3 protein: CAISTLEGGRGYTF
CDR3 DNA: TGTGCCATCAGTACCCTGGAAGGGGGAAGGGGCTACACCTTC
clone size: -
J gene: TRBJ1-2
D gene: -
V gene: TRBV10-3

CDR3 protein: CASSREQAQYF
CDR3 DNA: TGTGCCAGCAGCCGCGAACAGGCACAGTACTTC
clone size: once
J gene: TRBJ2-5
D gene: -
V gene: TRBV7-9

CDR3 protein: CAISEAGGGSPLHF
CDR3 DNA: TGTGCCATCAGCGAGGCAGGGGGCGGGTCACCCCTCCACTTT
clone size: -
J gene: TRBJ1-6
D gene: TRBD1
V gene: TRBV10-3

CDR3 protein: CASSFGGGELFF
CDR3 DNA: TGTGCCAGCAGTTTTGGAGGCGGGGAGCTGTTTTTT
clone size: -
J gene: TRBJ2-2
D gene: -
V gene: TRBV12-3/TRBV12-4

CDR3 protein: CASSTGTGGNYGYTF
CDR3 DNA: TGCGCCAGCAGCACCGGGACAGGGGGCAACTATGGCTACACCTTC
clone size: -
J gene: TRBJ1-2
D gene: TRBD1
V gene: TRBV5-1

CDR3 protein: CASSPWRGDTEAFF
CDR3 DNA: TGTGCCAGCAGCCCATGGCGGGGTGACACTGAAGCTTTCTTT
clone size: -
J gene: TRBJ1-1
D gene: -
V gene: TRBV6-5

CDR3 protein: CATSDFRGRGDTGELFF
CDR3 DNA: TGTGCCACCAGTGATTTTCGGGGCAGGGGTGACACCGGGGAGCTGTTTTTT
clone size: -
J gene: TRBJ2-2
D gene: -
V gene: TRBV24-1

CDR3 protein: CASSLGASGPYEQYF
CDR3 DNA: TGCGCCAGCAGCTTGGGGGCTAGCGGGCCATACGAGCAGTACTTC
clone size: -
J gene: TRBJ2-7
D gene: TRBD2
V gene: TRBV5-1

CDR3 protein: CASSHGEANYGYTF
CDR3 DNA: TGTGCCAGCAGCCACGGGGAAGCGAACTATGGCTACACCTTC
clone size: once
J gene: TRBJ1-2
D gene: -
V gene: TRBV9

CDR3 protein: CASSPGRSYEQYF
CDR3 DNA: TGTGCCAGCAGCCCCGGGAGATCCTACGAGCAGTACTTC
clone size: -
J gene: TRBJ2-7
D gene: -
V gene: TRBV6-5

CDR3 protein: CASSGQVRGNTIYF
CDR3 DNA: TGTGCCAGCAGTGGACAGGTCCGGGGAAACACCATATATTTT
clone size: once
J gene: TRBJ1-3
D gene: -
V gene: TRBV6-4

CDR3 protein: CASSQIPGAGNTIYF
CDR3 DNA: TGCGCCAGCAGCCAAATCCCAGGGGCTGGAAACACCATATATTTT
clone size: -
J gene: TRBJ1-3
D gene: -
V gene: TRBV5-1

CDR3 protein: CASSSTSGTTLYF
CDR3 DNA: TGTGCCAGCAGTTCTACTTCCGGGACTACTCTGTACTTC
clone size: -
J gene: TRBJ2-7
D gene: TRBD2
V gene: TRBV5-4

CDR3 protein: CASSIDPVGTPYF
CDR3 DNA: TGTGCCAGTAGTATAGATCCCGTTGGGACACCTTACTTC
clone size: -
J gene: TRBJ2-7
D gene: -
V gene: TRBV19

CDR3 protein: CASSLGDRASPLHF
CDR3 DNA: TGTGCCAGCAGCTTAGGGGACAGGGCTTCACCCCTCCACTTT
clone size: -
J gene: TRBJ1-6
D gene: TRBD1
V gene: TRBV13

CDR3 protein: CASEGSGSYQETQYF
CDR3 DNA: TGTGCCAGCGAAGGTAGCGGGTCGTACCAAGAGACCCAGTACTTC
clone size: -
J gene: TRBJ2-5
D gene: TRBD2
V gene: TRBV3-1/TRBV3-2

CDR3 protein: CASSLRTGQDYGYTF
CDR3 DNA: TGTGCCAGCAGCTTACGAACAGGACAGGACTATGGCTACACCTTC
clone size: -
J gene: TRBJ1-2
D gene: TRBD1
V gene: TRBV11-2

CDR3 protein: CASSTLGNEQFF
CDR3 DNA: TGTGCCAGCAGCACCCTAGGTAATGAGCAGTTCTTC
clone size: -
J gene: TRBJ2-1
D gene: -
V gene: TRBV5-5

CDR3 protein: CASSEARVNSPLHF
CDR3 DNA: TGTGCCAGCAGTGAGGCCAGGGTTAATTCACCCCTCCACTTT
clone size: once
J gene: TRBJ1-6
D gene: -
V gene: TRBV2

CDR3 protein: CASSTYQGSGHTQYF
CDR3 DNA: TGTGCCAGCAGCACGTATCAGGGGTCCGGGCATACGCAGTATTTT
clone size: -
J gene: TRBJ2-3
D gene: -
V gene: TRBV7-9

CDR3 protein: CASSLSPGASSYEQYF
CDR3 DNA: TGTGCCAGCAGTTTATCCCCAGGGGCCAGCTCCTACGAGCAGTACTTC
clone size: -
J gene: TRBJ2-7
D gene: -
V gene: TRBV6-6

CDR3 protein: CASSFVRDSSPLHF
CDR3 DNA: TGTGCCAGCAGTTTTGTCAGGGATAGTTCACCCCTCCACTTT
clone size: -
J gene: TRBJ1-6
D gene: -
V gene: TRBV27

CDR3 protein: CATSDGDRGVNSNQPQHF
CDR3 DNA: TGTGCCACCAGTGATGGGGACAGGGGCGTAAATAGCAATCAGCCCCAGCATTTT
clone size: -
J gene: TRBJ1-5
D gene: TRBD1
V gene: TRBV24-1

CDR3 protein: CASSGSNRGDYGYTF
CDR3 DNA: TGTGCCAGCAGTGGGTCGAACAGGGGGGACTATGGCTACACCTTC
clone size: -
J gene: TRBJ1-2
D gene: TRBD1
V gene: TRBV25-1

CDR3 protein: CATPIRGGNTGELFF
CDR3 DNA: TGTGCCACCCCCATACGCGGGGGGAACACCGGGGAGCTGTTTTTT
clone size: -
J gene: TRBJ2-2
D gene: TRBD2
V gene: TRBV7-8

CDR3 protein: CSPTGTGDTEAFF
CDR3 DNA: TGCAGCCCCACCGGGACAGGGGACACTGAAGCTTTCTTT
clone size: -
J gene: TRBJ1-1
D gene: TRBD1
V gene: TRBV29-1

CDR3 protein: CASSQPRLRVPYNEQFF
CDR3 DNA: TGCGCCAGCAGCCAACCCAGGTTGAGAGTTCCTTACAATGAGCAGTTCTTC
clone size: -
J gene: TRBJ2-1
D gene: -
V gene: TRBV4-1

CDR3 protein: CASTEAGGSLNGYTF
CDR3 DNA: TGTGCCAGCACAGAGGCAGGGGGCTCGTTGAATGGCTACACCTTC
clone size: -
J gene: TRBJ1-2
D gene: TRBD1
V gene: TRBV18

CDR3 protein: CASSQIQGFDGYTF
CDR3 DNA: TGCGCCAGCAGCCAAATACAGGGATTTGATGGCTACACCTTC
clone size: few
J gene: TRBJ1-2
D gene: -
V gene: TRBV5-1

CDR3 protein: CASSRDRNRYGYTF
CDR3 DNA: TGTGCCAGCAGCAGGGACAGGAACCGCTATGGCTACACCTTC
clone size: -
J gene: TRBJ1-2
D gene: TRBD1
V gene: TRBV6-5

CDR3 protein: CATSRPTSLDYGYTF
CDR3 DNA: TGTGCCACCAGCCGACCCACTAGCCTAGACTATGGCTACACCTTC
clone size: -
J gene: TRBJ1-2
D gene: -
V gene: TRBV15

CDR3 protein: CAIRATGSNDGYTF
CDR3 DNA: TGTGCCATCAGGGCGACAGGGAGTAATGATGGCTACACCTTC
clone size: -
J gene: TRBJ1-2
D gene: TRBD1
V gene: TRBV10-3

CDR3 protein: CASSYSTGQPQHF
CDR3 DNA: TGTGCCAGCAGTTACTCGACTGGGCAGCCCCAGCATTTT
clone size: -
J gene: TRBJ1-5
D gene: -
V gene: TRBV6-5

CDR3 protein: CASSLRDRGQKGNQPQHF
CDR3 DNA: TGCGCCAGCAGCTTGCGGGACAGGGGGCAGAAGGGAAATCAGCCCCAGCATTTT
clone size: -
J gene: TRBJ1-5
D gene: TRBD1
V gene: TRBV5-1

CDR3 protein: CASSPGQGASGTEAFF
CDR3 DNA: TGTGCCAGCAGCCCGGGACAGGGGGCTTCGGGGACTGAAGCTTTCTTT
clone size: once
J gene: TRBJ1-1
D gene: TRBD1
V gene: TRBV5-5

CDR3 protein: CASAGTALNEQFF
CDR3 DNA: TGTGCCAGCGCCGGGACTGCCCTCAATGAGCAGTTCTTC
clone size: few
J gene: TRBJ2-1
D gene: -
V gene: TRBV9

CDR3 protein: CASSRQAGDEQFF
CDR3 DNA: TGTGCCAGCAGTCGACAGGCGGGGGATGAGCAGTTCTTC
clone size: -
J gene: TRBJ2-1
D gene: -
V gene: TRBV12-3/TRBV12-4

CDR3 protein: CASTQQPTSGGWEQYF
CDR3 DNA: TGTGCCAGCACCCAACAGCCGACTAGCGGGGGCTGGGAGCAGTACTTC
clone size: -
J gene: TRBJ2-7
D gene: TRBD2
V gene: TRBV2

CDR3 protein: CASSLAGVNTGELFF
CDR3 DNA: TGTGCCAGCAGCTTGGCAGGGGTAAACACCGGGGAGCTGTTTTTT
clone size: -
J gene: TRBJ2-2
D gene: -
V gene: TRBV5-4

CDR3 protein: CASSLSTRTGGTEAFF
CDR3 DNA: TGTGCCAGCAGTTTATCGACCCGGACAGGGGGGACTGAAGCTTTCTTT
clone size: -
J gene: TRBJ1-1
D gene: TRBD1
V gene: TRBV27

CDR3 protein: CASSLVRAPRDTQYF
CDR3 DNA: TGTGCCAGCAGCTTAGTCAGGGCTCCTCGGGATACGCAGTATTTT
clone size: -
J gene: TRBJ2-3
D gene: -
V gene: TRBV7-6

CDR3 protein: CASSYAGVETQYF
CDR3 DNA: TGTGCCAGCAGTTACGCCGGGGTGGAGACCCAGTACTTC
clone size: -
J gene: TRBJ2-5
D gene: -
V gene: TRBV6-5

CDR3 protein: CASSMTGVVGSPLHF
CDR3 DNA: TGTGCCAGTAGTATGACAGGGGTTGTTGGTTCACCCCTCCACTTT
clone size: -
J gene: TRBJ1-6
D gene: TRBD1
V gene: TRBV19

CDR3 protein: CASSPGGRVNTEAFF
CDR3 DNA: TGTGCCAGCTCACCGGGGGGGAGAGTGAACACTGAAGCTTTCTTT
clone size: -
J gene: TRBJ1-1
D gene: -
V gene: TRBV18

CDR3 protein: CASSRSGFYSSPLHF
CDR3 DNA: TGTGCCAGCAGCCGATCAGGGTTCTATTCTTCACCCCTCCACTTT
clone size: -
J gene: TRBJ1-6
D gene: -
V gene: TRBV3-1/TRBV3-2

CDR3 protein: CASSSPRTGRRDTQYF
CDR3 DNA: TGTGCCAGCAGCTCCCCCCGGACAGGGCGCAGAGATACGCAGTATTTT
clone size: -
J gene: TRBJ2-3
D gene: TRBD1
V gene: TRBV5-6

CDR3 protein: CAIRAGSSYNEQFF
CDR3 DNA: TGTGCCATCAGGGCGGGGAGCTCCTACAATGAGCAGTTCTTC
clone size: -
J gene: TRBJ2-1
D gene: -
V gene: TRBV10-3

CDR3 protein: CASGKGQASTNEKLFF
CDR3 DNA: TGTGCCAGCGGAAAGGGACAGGCGTCAACTAATGAAAAACTGTTTTTT
clone size: once
J gene: TRBJ1-4
D gene: TRBD1
V gene: TRBV3-1/TRBV3-2

CDR3 protein: CASSAAGTEKLFF
CDR3 DNA: TGTGCCAGCAGCGCCGCCGGGACAGAAAAACTGTTTTTT
clone size: -
J gene: TRBJ1-4
D gene: -
V gene: TRBV5-5